The entry that follows covers one T cell receptor (beta chain) sequence. Antigen: not known. The entry originates in a study of T cell responses to AZD1222 COVID-19 vaccine. For the study at large: Pooling of second doses given at about 4 or about 12 weeks was done. Study results and limitations: Donors were chiefly white British, with a greater number of females, and clonal diversity was perhaps underestimated.

Using immunoSEQ multiplex PCR, the repertoire was profiled, and TCRdb retains in-frame clones only, with some absent. The sample yields approximately 110,000 clones, roughly 84% seen once. CDR1 MNHEY and CDR2 SVGAGI come from the germline V gene. The CDR3 has 13 residues. Trimming shortened V by 4 bases and J by 1 base, and 8 bases separated the two germline ends. V usage is TRBV6-5 and J usage is TRBJ2-7; D is uncertain. Sequenced material: peripheral blood, taken on day 0 of AZD1222 vaccination. The clonotype was recovered from an adult in good health. Here the CDR3 reads CASSFGSSYEQYF. The DNA for the CDR3 is TGTGCCAGCAGTTTCGGATCTTCCTACGAGCAGTACTTC.